The source of this T cell receptor beta chain is a study of follicular helper T cells after annual influenza vaccination. Concerning this clone itself: Its antigen remains unidentified.

This CDR3 is built from 15 residues. V lost 5 bases to trimming and J lost 4 bases, with 15 bases between them. CDR1 is MNHNS and CDR2 is SASEGT in the germline V gene. The method was immunoSEQ multiplex PCR; TCRdb's version includes in-frame clones alone and lacks a portion of them. Of more than 8,500 clones listed, around four fifths are singletons. Points from the study as a whole: Productive TCRB sequences came from only roughly 9-21% of cells. Each annual vaccination recalled recurring oligoclonal ICOS+CD38+ cTfh clonotypes.

Noted time point: 2015-2016 season, pre-vaccination. The chain carries TRBV6-1 and TRBJ2-1; D is possibly TRBD2 (5 bases). Sequencing was performed on CXCR5+ CD38- circulating T follicular helper cells from blood, taken on the day of influenza vaccination. Subset noted: circulating Tfh, non-naive CD4+CXCR5+PD-1+ (ICOS+CD38+ or ICOS-CD38-). The sequence derives from an adult who received the influenza vaccine. The CDR3 DNA is TGTGCCAGCAGTAGGGAGATTGGCTATTACAATGAGCAGTTCTTC. Residues: CASSREIGYYNEQFF.